This TCR beta chain was obtained from a study of regulatory T cells in long-lasting Graves disease. CDR3 regions were amplified by Arm-PCR using iRepertoire HTBI primers to build TCR beta libraries. As originally analysed: Throughout the samples, researchers identified 60 to 70 TRBV and approximately 13 TRBJ segments. In TCRdb, the multiplex PCR reads were re-called with MiXCR into one record per CDR3 protein. The V and J calls and clone size come from TCRdb's table, not from the authors' own analysis. The data contain 400,000 to 500,000 distinct CDR3 sequences, less than 25% of them seen just once; the ten biggest clones take up 7.8%. Losses at the gene ends were 6 bases for V and 3 bases for J; bases not matched to a gene: 18. This CDR3 region has 18 residues. CDR1 and CDR2 from the germline V gene are DFQATT and SNEGSKA (reference sequence). Described time point: persistent/refractory GD, antithyroid drugs over 5 years with positive TRAb. Researchers made the TCR library from RNA that was extracted from PBMCs.

The sequence was collected from a female donor with Graves disease. The chain uses TRBV20-1 and TRBJ1-4; 8 bases fit TRBD1. Sample: peripheral blood mononuclear cells (PBMCs), taken when the disease was refractory, from a patient treated with antithyroid drugs. This chain's CDR3 is CSADRVLDSTQANEKLFF. DNA for the CDR3: TGCAGTGCGGACAGGGTTTTAGATTCGACCCAGGCTAATGAAAAACTGTTTTTT.